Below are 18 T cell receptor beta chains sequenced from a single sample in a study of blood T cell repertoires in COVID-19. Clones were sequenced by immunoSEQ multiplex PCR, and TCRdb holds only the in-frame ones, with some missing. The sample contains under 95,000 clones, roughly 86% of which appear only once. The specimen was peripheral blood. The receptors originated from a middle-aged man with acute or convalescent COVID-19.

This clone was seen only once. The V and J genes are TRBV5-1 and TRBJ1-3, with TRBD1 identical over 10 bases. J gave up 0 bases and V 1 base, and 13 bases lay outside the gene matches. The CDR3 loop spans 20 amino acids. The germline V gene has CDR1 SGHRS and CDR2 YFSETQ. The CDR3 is CASSLQHGTGATNSGNTIYF. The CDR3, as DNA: TGCGCCAGCAGCTTGCAACATGGGACAGGGGCGACCAACTCTGGAAACACCATATATTTT.

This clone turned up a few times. CDR3 DNA: TGTGCCAGCAGCCCAAGACGGGGGGCGGACGGGGAGCTGTTTTTT. Translating it yields CASSPRRGADGELFF. The J gene is TRBJ2-2, the V gene TRBV7-9, with a weak D call TRBD2 (7 bases). V was pared by 5 bases and J by 7 bases, with 17 bases between. The CDR3 is 15 residues long. Germline values: CDR1 SEHNR, CDR2 FQNEAQ (reference sequence).

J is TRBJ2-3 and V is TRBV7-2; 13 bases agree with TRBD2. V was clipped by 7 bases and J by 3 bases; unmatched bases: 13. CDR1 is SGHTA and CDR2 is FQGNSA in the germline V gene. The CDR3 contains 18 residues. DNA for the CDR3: TGTGCCAGCATCCCTACCCGACTAGCGGGAGGTCATACAGATACGCAGTATTTT. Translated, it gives CASIPTRLAGGHTDTQYF. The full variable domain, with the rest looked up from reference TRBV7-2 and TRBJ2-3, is GAGVSQSPSNKVTEKGKDVELRCDPISGHTALYWYRQSLGQGLEFLIYFQGNSAPDKSGLPSDRFSAERTGGSVSTLTIQRTQQEDSAVYLCASIPTRLAGGHTDTQYFGPGTRLTVL.

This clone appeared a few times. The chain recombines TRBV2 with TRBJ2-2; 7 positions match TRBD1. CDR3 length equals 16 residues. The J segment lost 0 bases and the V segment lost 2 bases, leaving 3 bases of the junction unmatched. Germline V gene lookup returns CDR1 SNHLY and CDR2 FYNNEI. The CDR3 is CASSEQGGANTGELFF. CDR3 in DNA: TGTGCCAGCAGTGAACAAGGGGGCGCGAACACCGGGGAGCTGTTTTTT.

The CDR3 DNA reads TGTGCCTGGGTACAGGGGGTTCGCACAGATACGCAGTATTTT. Its translation is CAWVQGVRTDTQYF. This chain joins TRBV30 and TRBJ2-3; TRBD1 matches at 8 bases. The V gene end was trimmed by 5 bases and the J gene end by 1 base; junction bases not matched to a gene: 5. The CDR3 consists of 14 residues. Germline V gene lookup returns CDR1 GTSNPN and CDR2 SVGIG (reference sequence).

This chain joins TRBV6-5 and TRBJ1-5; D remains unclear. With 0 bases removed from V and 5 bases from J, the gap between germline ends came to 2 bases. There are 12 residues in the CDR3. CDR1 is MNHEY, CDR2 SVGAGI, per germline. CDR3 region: CASSYSYQPQHF. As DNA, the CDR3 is TGTGCCAGCAGTTACTCCTATCAGCCCCAGCATTTT.

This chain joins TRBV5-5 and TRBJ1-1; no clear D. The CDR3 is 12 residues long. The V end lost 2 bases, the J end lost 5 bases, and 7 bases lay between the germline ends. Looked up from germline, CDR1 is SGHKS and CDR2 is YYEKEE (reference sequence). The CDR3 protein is CASSFTMTEAFF. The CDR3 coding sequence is TGTGCCAGCAGCTTCACAATGACTGAAGCTTTCTTT.

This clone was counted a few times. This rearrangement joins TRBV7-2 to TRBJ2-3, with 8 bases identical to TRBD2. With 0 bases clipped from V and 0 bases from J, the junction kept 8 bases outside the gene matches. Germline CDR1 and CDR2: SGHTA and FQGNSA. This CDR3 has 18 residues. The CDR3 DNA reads TGTGCCAGCAGCTTAGCACGAAGCGGGGGCGCTAGCACAGATACGCAGTATTTT. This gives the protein CASSLARSGGASTDTQYF.

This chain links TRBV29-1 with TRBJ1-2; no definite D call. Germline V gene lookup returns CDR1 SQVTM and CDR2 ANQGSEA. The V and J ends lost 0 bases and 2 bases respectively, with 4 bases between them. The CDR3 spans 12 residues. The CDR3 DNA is TGCAGCGTTGAAGATATGAACTATGGCTACACCTTC. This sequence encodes CSVEDMNYGYTF.

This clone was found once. The CDR3 sequence is CASSFSGGALNEQFF. The CDR3, as DNA: TGTGCCAGCAGTTTTAGCGGGGGGGCTTTGAATGAGCAGTTCTTC. This chain uses TRBV7-2 with TRBJ2-1; TRBD2 aligns across 11 bases. From germline, CDR1 is SGHTA and CDR2 FQGNSA. The CDR3 runs 15 residues. Trimming took 6 bases from V and 7 from J; bases not matched to a gene: 8.

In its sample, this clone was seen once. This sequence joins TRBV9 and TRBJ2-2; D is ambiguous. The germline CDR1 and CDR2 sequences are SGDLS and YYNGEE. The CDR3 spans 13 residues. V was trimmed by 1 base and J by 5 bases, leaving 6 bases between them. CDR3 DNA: TGTGCCAGCAGCGTAAAAGCGACCGGGGAGCTGTTTTTT. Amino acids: CASSVKATGELFF.

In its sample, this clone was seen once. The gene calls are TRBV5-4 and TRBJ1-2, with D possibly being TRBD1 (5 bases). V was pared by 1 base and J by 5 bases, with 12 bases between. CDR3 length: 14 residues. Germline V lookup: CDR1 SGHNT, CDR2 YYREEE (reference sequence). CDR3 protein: CASSLFSRDYGYTF. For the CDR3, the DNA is TGTGCCAGCAGCTTGTTCTCCAGGGATTATGGCTACACCTTC.

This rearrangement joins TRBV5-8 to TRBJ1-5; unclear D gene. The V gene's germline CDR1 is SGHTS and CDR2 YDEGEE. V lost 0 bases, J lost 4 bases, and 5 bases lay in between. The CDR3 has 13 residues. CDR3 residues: CASSLDRNQPQHF. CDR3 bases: TGTGCCAGCAGCTTGGACAGAAATCAGCCCCAGCATTTT.

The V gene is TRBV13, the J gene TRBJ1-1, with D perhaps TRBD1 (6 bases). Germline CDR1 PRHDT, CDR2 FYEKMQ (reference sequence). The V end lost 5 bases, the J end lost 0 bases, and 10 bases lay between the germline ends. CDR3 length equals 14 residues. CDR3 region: CASSARQVNTEAFF. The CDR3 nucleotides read TGTGCCAGCAGCGCCAGACAGGTGAACACTGAAGCTTTCTTT.

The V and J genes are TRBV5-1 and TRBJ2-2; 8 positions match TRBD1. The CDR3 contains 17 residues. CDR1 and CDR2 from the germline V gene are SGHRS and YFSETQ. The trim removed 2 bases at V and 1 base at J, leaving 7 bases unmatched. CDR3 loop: CASSLYRTGLNTGELFF. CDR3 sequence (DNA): TGCGCCAGCAGCTTATACCGGACAGGGCTGAACACCGGGGAGCTGTTTTTT.

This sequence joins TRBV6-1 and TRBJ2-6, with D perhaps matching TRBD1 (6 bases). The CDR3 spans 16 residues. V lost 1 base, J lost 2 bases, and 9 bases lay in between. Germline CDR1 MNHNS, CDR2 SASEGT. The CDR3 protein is CASSEVGGAGANVLTF. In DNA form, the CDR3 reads TGTGCCAGCAGTGAAGTTGGGGGCGCTGGGGCCAACGTCCTGACTTTC.

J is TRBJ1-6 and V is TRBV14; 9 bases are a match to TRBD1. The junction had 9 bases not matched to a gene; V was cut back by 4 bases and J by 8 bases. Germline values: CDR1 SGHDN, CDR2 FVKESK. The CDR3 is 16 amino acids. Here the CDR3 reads CASSRLRGQGYSPLHF. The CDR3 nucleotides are TGTGCCAGCAGCCGATTAAGGGGACAGGGATATTCACCCCTCCACTTT.

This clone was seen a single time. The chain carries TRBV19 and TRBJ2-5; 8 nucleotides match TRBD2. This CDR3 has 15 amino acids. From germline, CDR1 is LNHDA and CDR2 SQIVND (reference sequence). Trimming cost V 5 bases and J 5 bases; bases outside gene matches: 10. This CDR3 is CASSSSGTSSETQYF. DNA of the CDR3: TGTGCCAGTAGTTCCTCCGGGACTAGTAGCGAGACCCAGTACTTC.